These T cell receptor beta chains were read from a single sample in a study of shared clonotypes between healthy human individuals. Here immunoSEQ multiplex PCR was the method, and the copy in TCRdb shows in-frame clones only, minus some. The sample records about 2 million clones, approximately 95% being singletons. Material for sequencing was naive CD8+ T cells sorted from blood. These receptors were collected from a man younger than 35 in good health. CDR3s include the opening cysteine and the closing phenylalanine or tryptophan. Each record gives: D gene, clone size, V gene, J gene, CDR3 protein, CDR3 DNA. The D gene is left open where the match is weak. Size is omitted from some rows. Given values are once, few, many or a class for expanded clones.

D: .
size: .
V: TRBV29-1
J: TRBJ1-5
CDR3: CSVGDSNQPQHF
DNA: TGCAGCGTTGGGGACAGCAATCAGCCCCAGCATTTT

D: .
size: .
V: TRBV19
J: TRBJ1-1
CDR3: CASSPRGGFLTEAFF
DNA: TGTGCCAGTAGTCCCCGAGGCGGGTTTTTGACTGAAGCTTTCTTT

D: .
size: .
V: TRBV6-6
J: TRBJ1-4
CDR3: CASSYNEKLFF
DNA: TGTGCCAGCAGTTACAATGAAAAACTGTTTTTT

D: .
size: .
V: TRBV30
J: TRBJ1-1
CDR3: CAWWEPGHPNTEAFF
DNA: TGTGCCTGGTGGGAACCGGGACATCCGAACACTGAAGCTTTCTTT

D: .
size: .
V: TRBV27
J: TRBJ2-7
CDR3: CASSFGPKSSYEQYF
DNA: TGTGCCAGCAGTTTTGGGCCGAAGAGCTCCTACGAGCAGTACTTC

D: .
size: .
V: TRBV10-1
J: TRBJ1-1
CDR3: CASSESRGANTEAFF
DNA: TGCGCCAGCAGTGAGTCGAGGGGGGCGAACACTGAAGCTTTCTTT

D: TRBD2
size: .
V: TRBV13
J: TRBJ2-7
CDR3: CASSAWTSGGADGQYF
DNA: TGTGCCAGCAGCGCATGGACTAGCGGGGGGGCGGACGGGCAGTACTTC

D: .
size: .
V: TRBV30
J: TRBJ2-7
CDR3: CAWRAGFTTEQYF
DNA: TGTGCCTGGAGGGCGGGGTTTACTACGGAGCAGTACTTC

D: .
size: once
V: TRBV28
J: TRBJ1-5
CDR3: CASSPNQPQHF
DNA: TGTGCCAGCAGTCCTAATCAGCCCCAGCATTTT

D: TRBD2
size: .
V: TRBV28
J: TRBJ2-3
CDR3: CASSGRLAGGTTSTDTQYF
DNA: TGTGCCAGCAGTGGGAGACTAGCGGGGGGCACTACTAGCACAGATACGCAGTATTTT

D: .
size: .
V: TRBV7-9
J: TRBJ2-1
CDR3: CASSLALSSYNEQFF
DNA: TGTGCCAGCAGCTTAGCGTTGTCCTCCTACAATGAGCAGTTCTTC

D: TRBD2
size: .
V: TRBV7-6
J: TRBJ2-7
CDR3: CASSPFAGGSSEQYF
DNA: TGTGCCAGCAGCCCCTTCGCGGGAGGATCGTCCGAGCAGTACTTC

D: TRBD1
size: .
V: TRBV7-9
J: TRBJ1-2
CDR3: CASSSGQGPLYGYTF
DNA: TGTGCCAGCAGCTCCGGACAGGGTCCCCTCTATGGCTACACCTTC

D: TRBD1
size: .
V: TRBV27
J: TRBJ2-7
CDR3: CASSLRQGGSEQYF
DNA: TGTGCCAGCAGTTTAAGACAGGGGGGGAGCGAGCAGTACTTC

D: .
size: once
V: TRBV6-5
J: TRBJ2-3
CDR3: CASSYSARPDTQYF
DNA: TGTGCCAGCAGTTACTCAGCGCGGCCAGATACGCAGTATTTT

D: .
size: .
V: TRBV6-1
J: TRBJ2-2
CDR3: CASIIRGLNTGELFF
DNA: TGTGCCAGCATAATCCGGGGCCTGAACACCGGGGAGCTGTTTTTT

D: .
size: .
V: TRBV11-2
J: TRBJ2-3
CDR3: CASSFWGGSTDTQYF
DNA: TGTGCCAGCAGCTTCTGGGGCGGAAGCACAGATACGCAGTATTTT

D: TRBD2
size: .
V: TRBV9
J: TRBJ2-7
CDR3: CASSEGSAGASYEQYF
DNA: TGTGCCAGCAGCGAGGGCTCAGCGGGAGCTTCCTACGAGCAGTACTTC

D: TRBD2
size: .
V: TRBV11-2
J: TRBJ2-2
CDR3: CASSLLAGGAVTGELFF
DNA: TGTGCCAGCAGCTTATTAGCGGGAGGGGCGGTTACCGGGGAGCTGTTTTTT

D: TRBD1
size: .
V: TRBV10-1
J: TRBJ1-1
CDR3: CASSDIADRGCFSDTEAFF
DNA: TGCGCCAGCAGTGATATAGCCGACAGGGGGTGTTTCTCGGACACTGAAGCTTTCTTT

D: .
size: .
V: TRBV29-1
J: TRBJ1-2
CDR3: CSVEDPGSYGYTF
DNA: TGCAGCGTTGAAGATCCAGGGAGCTATGGCTACACCTTC

D: TRBD1
size: .
V: TRBV7-9
J: TRBJ2-7
CDR3: CASSSAGTGVYEQYF
DNA: TGTGCCAGCAGCTCAGCCGGGACAGGGGTCTACGAGCAGTACTTC

D: .
size: .
V: TRBV5-1
J: TRBJ1-2
CDR3: CASSFGRTVEVFYGYTF
DNA: TGCGCCAGCAGCTTCGGCCGGACAGTAGAAGTTTTCTATGGCTACACCTTC

D: .
size: once
V: TRBV5-6
J: TRBJ1-2
CDR3: CASSVLHYGYTF
DNA: TGTGCCAGCAGCGTCTTACACTATGGCTACACCTTC

D: TRBD2
size: .
V: TRBV5-4
J: TRBJ2-5
CDR3: CASSLDYSGGAETQYF
DNA: TGTGCCAGCAGCTTGGATTACAGCGGGGGGGCGGAGACCCAGTACTTC

D: .
size: .
V: TRBV7-8
J: TRBJ1-1
CDR3: CASSLATVRPEAFF
DNA: TGTGCCAGCAGCTTAGCGACAGTTAGACCTGAAGCTTTCTTT

D: .
size: .
V: TRBV27
J: TRBJ2-7
CDR3: CASSSHAYEQYF
DNA: TGTGCCAGCAGTTCGCATGCCTACGAGCAGTACTTC

D: TRBD1
size: once
V: TRBV11-2
J: TRBJ1-2
CDR3: CASSFPGQGDYGYTF
DNA: TGTGCCAGCAGCTTTCCGGGACAGGGGGACTATGGCTACACCTTC

D: .
size: few
V: TRBV12-1
J: TRBJ1-6
CDR3: CASSCCARRGSSPLHF
DNA: TGTGCCAGCAGCTGTTGCGCACGTCGGGGAAGTTCACCCCTCCACTTT

D: .
size: once
V: TRBV6-5
J: TRBJ1-2
CDR3: CASSYGAHYGYTF
DNA: TGTGCCAGCAGTTACGGGGCACACTATGGCTACACCTTC

D: .
size: .
V: TRBV27
J: TRBJ1-5
CDR3: CASSHRDGDQPQHF
DNA: TGTGCCAGCAGTCACCGGGACGGGGATCAGCCCCAGCATTTT

D: .
size: .
V: TRBV19
J: TRBJ2-7
CDR3: CASSSSDSYEQYF
DNA: TGTGCCAGTAGTTCCTCGGACAGCTACGAGCAGTACTTC

D: .
size: once
V: TRBV25-1
J: TRBJ2-2
CDR3: CASSEGVTDTGELFF
DNA: TGTGCCAGCAGTGAAGGGGTTACCGACACCGGGGAGCTGTTTTTT

D: .
size: .
V: TRBV6-1
J: TRBJ2-5
CDR3: CASSGGVETQYF
DNA: TGTGCCAGCAGTGGGGGTGTGGAGACCCAGTACTTC

D: TRBD1
size: once
V: TRBV27
J: TRBJ2-1
CDR3: CASSYSGGTYNEQFF
DNA: TGTGCCAGCAGCTACTCAGGGGGCACCTACAATGAGCAGTTCTTC

D: .
size: .
V: TRBV2
J: TRBJ1-6
CDR3: CASTAGPGDNSPLHF
DNA: TGTGCCAGCACCGCCGGCCCCGGGGATAATTCACCCCTCCACTTT

D: .
size: .
V: TRBV7-9
J: TRBJ1-4
CDR3: CASSLVLSNEKLFF
DNA: TGTGCCAGCAGCTTAGTCCTCAGTAATGAAAAACTGTTTTTT

D: TRBD1
size: .
V: TRBV27
J: TRBJ1-1
CDR3: CASSQTGTTEAFF
DNA: TGTGCCAGCAGTCAGACAGGGACCACTGAAGCTTTCTTT

D: .
size: .
V: TRBV4-1
J: TRBJ2-7
CDR3: CASSQVEASYEQYF
DNA: TGCGCCAGCAGCCAAGTTGAGGCGTCCTACGAGCAGTACTTC

D: .
size: .
V: TRBV25-1
J: TRBJ1-1
CDR3: CASSEVERGAFF
DNA: TGTGCCAGCAGTGAGGTCGAACGAGGGGCTTTCTTT

D: TRBD1
size: .
V: TRBV7-9
J: TRBJ1-2
CDR3: CASSPRQGIHGYTF
DNA: TGTGCCAGCAGCCCTCGACAGGGGATTCATGGCTACACCTTC

D: TRBD2
size: .
V: TRBV7-9
J: TRBJ2-1
CDR3: CASSLAGLAGLGEQFF
DNA: TGTGCCAGCAGCTTAGCTGGGCTAGCGGGCTTGGGGGAGCAGTTCTTC

D: .
size: .
V: TRBV5-1
J: TRBJ2-2
CDR3: CASSFIGGAGTGELFF
DNA: TGCGCCAGCAGCTTTATCGGGGGCGCCGGAACCGGGGAGCTGTTTTTT

D: .
size: .
V: TRBV30
J: TRBJ2-1
CDR3: CAWSVGGPRNEQFF
DNA: TGTGCCTGGAGTGTCGGCGGGCCAAGAAATGAGCAGTTCTTC

D: .
size: .
V: TRBV4-1
J: TRBJ1-2
CDR3: CASSQDGTPFNYGYTF
DNA: TGCGCCAGCAGCCAAGATGGGACACCTTTTAACTATGGCTACACCTTC

D: .
size: once
V: TRBV4-3
J: TRBJ1-3
CDR3: CASSQDDTAISGNTIYF
DNA: TGCGCCAGCAGCCAAGATGATACGGCTATCTCTGGAAACACCATATATTTT

D: .
size: .
V: TRBV7-2
J: TRBJ2-7
CDR3: CASSLASDYEQYF
DNA: TGTGCCAGCAGCTTAGCGTCCGACTACGAGCAGTACTTC

D: TRBD2
size: .
V: TRBV6-6
J: TRBJ2-7
CDR3: CASSTGGGDHPYEQYF
DNA: TGTGCCAGCAGTACCGGCGGGGGGGATCATCCCTACGAGCAGTACTTC

D: TRBD1
size: once
V: TRBV4-1
J: TRBJ2-7
CDR3: CASSLTPGQGSEQYF
DNA: TGCGCCAGCAGCCTCACCCCGGGACAGGGATCCGAGCAGTACTTC

D: .
size: .
V: TRBV4-1
J: TRBJ2-7
CDR3: CASSQGTDPTYEQYF
DNA: TGCGCCAGCAGCCAAGGAACCGACCCAACCTACGAGCAGTACTTC

D: .
size: once
V: TRBV19
J: TRBJ2-5
CDR3: CASSNPWGQETQYF
DNA: TGTGCCAGTAGTAACCCATGGGGGCAAGAGACCCAGTACTTC